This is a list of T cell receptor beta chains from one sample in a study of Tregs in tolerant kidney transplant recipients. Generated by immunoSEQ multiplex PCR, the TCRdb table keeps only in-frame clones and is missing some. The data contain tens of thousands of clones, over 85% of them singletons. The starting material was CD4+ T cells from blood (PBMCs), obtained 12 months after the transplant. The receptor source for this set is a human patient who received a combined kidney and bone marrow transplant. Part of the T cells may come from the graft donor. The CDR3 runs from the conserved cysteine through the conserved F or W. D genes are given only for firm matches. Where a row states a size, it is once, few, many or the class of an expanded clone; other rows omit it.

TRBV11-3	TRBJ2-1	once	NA	CASSLSRGNEQFF	TGTGCCAGCAGCTTATCCAGAGGCAATGAGCAGTTCTTC
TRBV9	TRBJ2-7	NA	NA	CASSVAGVGEQYF	TGTGCCAGCAGCGTAGCAGGGGTAGGCGAGCAGTACTTC
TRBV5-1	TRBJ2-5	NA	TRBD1	CASSPGQATGQETQYF	TGCGCCAGCAGCCCCGGACAGGCTACCGGTCAAGAGACCCAGTACTTC
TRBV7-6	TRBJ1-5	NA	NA	CASSSGESNQPQHF	TGTGCCAGCAGCTCAGGGGAGAGCAATCAGCCCCAGCATTTT
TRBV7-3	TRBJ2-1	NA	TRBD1	CASSLTGQGSYNEQFF	TGTGCCAGCAGCTTAACGGGACAGGGCTCCTACAATGAGCAGTTCTTC
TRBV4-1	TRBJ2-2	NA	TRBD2	CASSSRTSGNTGELFF	TGCGCCAGCAGCTCCCGGACTAGCGGGAACACCGGGGAGCTGTTTTTT
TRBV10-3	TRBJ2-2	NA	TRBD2	CAIRSSGRGGELFF	TGTGCCATCAGATCTAGCGGGAGAGGTGGGGAGCTGTTTTTT
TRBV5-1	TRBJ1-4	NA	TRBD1	CASSPEGGRGEKLFF	TGCGCCAGCAGCCCGGAAGGGGGCAGGGGTGAAAAACTGTTTTTT
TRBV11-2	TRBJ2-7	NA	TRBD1	CASSQTKRTGYGYEQYF	TGTGCCAGCAGCCAAACAAAAAGGACAGGGTACGGCTACGAGCAGTACTTC
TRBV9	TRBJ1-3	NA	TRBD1	CASSVDKDRGPGNTIYF	TGTGCCAGCAGCGTAGATAAGGACAGGGGTCCCGGAAACACCATATATTTT
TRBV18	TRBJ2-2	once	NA	CASSPVMNTGELFF	TGTGCCAGCTCACCGGTTATGAACACCGGGGAGCTGTTTTTT
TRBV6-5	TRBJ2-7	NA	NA	CASTSRGRQYF	TGTGCCAGCACGTCGCGAGGCCGCCAGTACTTC
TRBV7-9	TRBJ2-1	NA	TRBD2	CASSLGRTSGSLNEQFF	TGTGCCAGCAGCTTAGGAAGGACTAGCGGGAGTCTCAATGAGCAGTTCTTC
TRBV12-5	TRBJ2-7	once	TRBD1	CASGLVLTATGGYEQYF	TGTGCTAGTGGTTTGGTACTCACCGCGACAGGGGGTTACGAGCAGTACTTC
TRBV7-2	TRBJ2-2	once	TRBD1	CASSLVAGGRSAGELFF	TGTGCCAGCAGCTTAGTGGCAGGGGGTAGGTCGGCCGGGGAGCTGTTTTTT
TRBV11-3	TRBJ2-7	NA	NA	CASSLSEAYEQYF	TGTGCCAGCAGCTTAAGCGAGGCCTACGAGCAGTACTTC
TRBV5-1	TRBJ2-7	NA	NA	CASSPTGTVSYEQYF	TGCGCCAGCAGCCCTACAGGGACGGTTTCCTACGAGCAGTACTTC
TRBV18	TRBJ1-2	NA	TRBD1	CASSPVTGVVYGYTF	TGTGCCAGCTCACCAGTGACAGGGGTTGTCTATGGCTACACCTTC
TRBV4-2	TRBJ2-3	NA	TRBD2	CASSQYPSGGSSTDTQYF	TGTGCCAGCAGCCAATACCCCTCGGGGGGTTCTAGCACAGATACGCAGTATTTT
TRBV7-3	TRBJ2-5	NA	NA	CASSNTGQETQYF	TGTGCCAGCAGCAATACAGGGCAAGAGACCCAGTACTTC
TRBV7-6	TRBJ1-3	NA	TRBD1	CASSLETGSGNTIYF	TGTGCCAGCAGCTTAGAGACAGGGTCTGGAAACACCATATATTTT
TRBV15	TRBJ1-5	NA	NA	CVTRGGNSNQPQHF	TGTGTCACCCGGGGAGGGAATAGCAATCAGCCCCAGCATTTT
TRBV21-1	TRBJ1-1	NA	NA	CASSNDRLNTEAFF	TGTGCCAGCAGCAATGACAGACTGAACACTGAAGCTTTCTTT
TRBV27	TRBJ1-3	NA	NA	CASSPYRSSGNTIYF	TGTGCCAGCAGTCCCTACAGGAGCTCTGGAAACACCATATATTTT
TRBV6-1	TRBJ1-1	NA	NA	CASSERRQGSIRDTEAFF	TGTGCCAGCAGTGAGAGAAGGCAGGGGTCGATTCGGGACACTGAAGCTTTCTTT
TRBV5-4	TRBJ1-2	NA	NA	CASSLGGGDGGYTF	TGTGCCAGCAGCTTGGGCGGGGGTGATGGTGGCTACACCTTC
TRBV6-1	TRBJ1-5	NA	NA	CASSYRVGQPQHF	TGTGCCAGCAGCTACAGGGTTGGTCAGCCCCAGCATTTT
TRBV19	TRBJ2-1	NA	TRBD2	CASSIRRESSKEQFF	TGTGCCAGTAGTATCCGGCGGGAGAGCTCAAAAGAGCAGTTCTTC
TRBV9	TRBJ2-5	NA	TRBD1	CASSLGTDQETQYF	TGTGCCAGCAGCCTTGGGACAGACCAAGAGACCCAGTACTTC
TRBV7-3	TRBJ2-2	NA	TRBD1	CASSLGQTNTGELFF	TGTGCCAGCAGCTTGGGACAGACGAACACCGGGGAGCTGTTTTTT
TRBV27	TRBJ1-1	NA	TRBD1	CASRRDRGMNTEAFF	TGTGCCAGCAGGCGCGACAGGGGCATGAACACTGAAGCTTTCTTT
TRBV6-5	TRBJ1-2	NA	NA	CASSYSKERNYGYTF	TGTGCCAGCAGTTACTCGAAAGAGCGTAACTATGGCTACACCTTC
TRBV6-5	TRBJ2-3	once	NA	CASSPRGRGEDTQYF	TGTGCCAGCAGTCCTCGTGGCAGGGGGGAGGATACGCAGTATTTT
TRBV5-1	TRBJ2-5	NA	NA	CASSLQETQYF	TGCGCCAGCAGCCTGCAAGAGACCCAGTACTTC
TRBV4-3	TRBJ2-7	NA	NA	CASSTQATGYEQYF	TGCGCCAGCAGCACTCAAGCCACGGGGTACGAGCAGTACTTC
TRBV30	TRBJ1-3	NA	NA	CAWRLLSGNTIYF	TGTGCCTGGAGACTACTCTCTGGAAACACCATATATTTT
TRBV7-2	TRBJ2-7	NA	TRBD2	CASQRASGLSGSYEQYF	TGTGCCAGCCAAAGGGCTAGCGGGTTGAGTGGCTCCTACGAGCAGTACTTC
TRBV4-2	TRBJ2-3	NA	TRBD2	CASSEGTSGTSDTQYF	TGTGCCAGCAGCGAGGGGACTAGCGGGACATCGGATACGCAGTATTTT